What follows are 20 T cell receptor beta chains derived from one specimen sequenced in a study of shared clonotypes between healthy human individuals. Sequencing was performed with immunoSEQ multiplex PCR; in TCRdb, only in-frame clones are kept and a portion is missing. The top ten clones hold 0.39% of a sample with millions of clones, roughly 93% of them seen once. The sample consisted of naive CD4+ T cells from PBMCs. Noted subset: CD45RA+ positively selected. All receptors derive from a man in his late teens or twenties in good health. Some clones in this sample may be carry-over from other donors' samples.

Note on this clone: Different DNA sequences within this sample yield the same CDR3. The V and J genes are TRBV28 and TRBJ2-3; D possibly corresponds to TRBD2 (5 bases). The germline V and J ends were trimmed by 3 bases and 3 bases, with 7 bases remaining between them. The CDR3 is made up of 13 amino acids. CDR1 is MDHEN and CDR2 is SYDVKM in the germline V gene. The CDR3 spells CASSFQRTDTQYF. Written as DNA, the CDR3 is TGTGCCAGCAGTTTCCAGCGGACAGATACGCAGTATTTT.

The chain uses TRBV28 and TRBJ2-7, with 8 bases identical to TRBD1. The CDR3 runs 17 residues. The J segment lost 0 bases and the V segment lost 5 bases, leaving 12 bases of the junction unmatched. Germline lookup yields CDR1 MDHEN and CDR2 SYDVKM. The CDR3 coding sequence is TGTGCCAGCAGTCCTCTCCAGGGGGCGGGAAACTCCTACGAGCAGTACTTC. This gives the protein CASSPLQGAGNSYEQYF.

The J gene is TRBJ2-1, the V gene TRBV5-1, with TRBD2 matching over 11 bases. The germline V gene encodes CDR1 SGHRS and CDR2 YFSETQ. Trimming cost V 0 bases and J 5 bases; bases outside gene matches: 1. The CDR3 spans 15 residues. DNA for the CDR3: TGCGCCAGCAGCTTGGCGACTAGCGGGAACAATGAGCAGTTCTTC. Its protein is CASSLATSGNNEQFF. Based on the CDR3 plus reference TRBV5-1 and TRBJ2-1, the full variable domain is KAGVTQTPRYLIKTRGQQVTLSCSPISGHRSVSWYQQTPGQGLQFLFEYFSETQRNKGNFPGRFSGRQFSNSRSEMNVSTLELGDSALYLCASSLATSGNNEQFFGPGTRLTVL.

The chain links TRBV29-1 to TRBJ1-4; TRBD1 might be the D (5 bases). Germline V gene lookup returns CDR1 SQVTM and CDR2 ANQGSEA. V shed 6 bases and J shed 5 bases, with 13 bases lying between them. This CDR3 is 13 amino acids long. CDR3 in DNA: TGCAGCGTACCGGGACCCCGGAATGAAAAACTGTTTTTT. Protein: CSVPGPRNEKLFF. Complete variable domain (other parts from reference TRBV29-1 and TRBJ1-4): SAVISQKPSRDICQRGTSLTIQCQVDSQVTMMFWYRQQPGQSLTLIATANQGSEATYESGFVIDKFPISRPNLTFSTLTVSNMSPEDSSIYLCSVPGPRNEKLFFGSGTQLSVL.

This clone was observed once. This chain joins TRBV15 and TRBJ1-3, with D possibly matching TRBD1 (6 bases). Trimming removed 0 bases from V and 4 bases from J, with 13 bases in between. Germline V lookup: CDR1 LNHNV, CDR2 YYDKDF (reference sequence). The CDR3 covers 16 residues. The CDR3 loop is CATSRDSKGTGNTIYF. In DNA, the CDR3 is TGTGCCACCAGCAGAGATTCAAAAGGGACAGGAAACACCATATATTTT. The full variable domain, completed using reference TRBV15 and TRBJ1-3, is DAMVIQNPRYQVTQFGKPVTLSCSQTLNHNVMYWYQQKSSQAPKLLFHYYDKDFNNEADTPDNFQSRRPNTSFCFLDIRSPGLGDTAMYLCATSRDSKGTGNTIYFGEGSWLTVV.

The J gene is TRBJ2-6, the V gene TRBV5-1; the D gene is possibly TRBD2 (6 bases). This CDR3 is built from 17 residues. The germline gives CDR1 SGHRS, CDR2 YFSETQ. The V end was cut by 3 bases, the J end by 0 bases, with 13 bases between. CDR3 DNA: TGCGCCAGCAGCTATAGCGGTACCTACTCTGGGGCCAACGTCCTGACTTTC. Amino acids: CASSYSGTYSGANVLTF.

The V call is TRBV7-3, the J call TRBJ2-1; 12 bases fit TRBD2. Germline V lookup: CDR1 SGHTA, CDR2 FQGTGA. V dropped 6 bases and J dropped 7; count of bases not matched to a gene: 1. The length of the CDR3 is 13 residues. The CDR3 region has the DNA TGTGCCAGCAGTGGGACTAGCGGGAATGAGCAGTTCTTC. Translation gives CASSGTSGNEQFF.

This chain joins TRBV7-9 and TRBJ2-3; maybe TRBD2 (6 bases). V gave up 8 bases and J gave up 0 bases, with 12 bases separating them. The germline V gene encodes CDR1 SEHNR and CDR2 FQNEAQ (reference sequence). The length of the CDR3 is 14 residues. As DNA, the CDR3 is TGTGCCAGCCGGAGGGACGAAAGCACAGATACGCAGTATTTT. Its protein is CASRRDESTDTQYF. Full variable domain (outside the CDR3, taken from reference TRBV7-9 and TRBJ2-3): DTGVSQNPRHKITKRGQNVTFRCDPISEHNRLYWYRQTLGQGPEFLTYFQNEAQLEKSRLLSDRFSAERPKGSFSTLEIQRTEQGDSAMYLCASRRDESTDTQYFGPGTRLTVL.

The chain recombines TRBV18 with TRBJ2-3; 9 bases fit TRBD2. With V trimmed by 1 base and J by 3 bases, 11 bases remained unmatched. Per germline, CDR1 KGHSH and CDR2 LQKENI. The CDR3 covers 18 residues. The CDR3: CASSPLSAAGGPTDTQYF. CDR3 in DNA: TGTGCCAGCTCACCACTCTCTGCCGCGGGAGGGCCGACAGATACGCAGTATTTT.

The table lists this clone with a count of one. This chain joins TRBV7-2 and TRBJ2-2; D possibly uses TRBD1 or TRBD2 (5 bases each). CDR1 and CDR2 (germline): SGHTA, FQGNSA. The CDR3 runs 16 residues. The V and J ends lost 1 base and 5 bases respectively, with 14 bases between them. The CDR3: CASSLGGLLDTGELFF. DNA for the CDR3: TGTGCCAGCAGCTTAGGGGGCCTACTAGATACCGGGGAGCTGTTTTTT.

This chain links TRBV7-9 with TRBJ2-2, with TRBD1 matching over 11 bases. Germline V lookup: CDR1 SEHNR, CDR2 FQNEAQ (reference sequence). The CDR3 covers 16 residues. Trimming took 3 bases from V and 2 from J; bases not matched to a gene: 2. The CDR3 sequence is CASSLGTGGNTGELFF. As DNA, the CDR3 is TGTGCCAGCAGCTTGGGGACAGGGGGTAACACCGGGGAGCTGTTTTTT.

The chain joins TRBV2 to TRBJ2-7; unclear D gene. Germline assignment: CDR1 SNHLY and CDR2 FYNNEI. Deletions cut 6 bases from V and 2 bases from J, with 8 bases between. The length of the CDR3 is 12 residues. This chain's CDR3 is CASRPEAYEQYF. In DNA form, the CDR3 reads TGTGCCAGCAGGCCCGAGGCCTACGAGCAGTACTTC.

J is TRBJ1-5 and V is TRBV10-2; D not certain. Trimming removed 2 bases from V and 2 bases from J, with 7 bases in between. CDR3 length: 14 residues. Per germline, CDR1 WSHSY and CDR2 SAAADI. The CDR3 nucleotides read TGCGCCAGCAGTGAGCGGGCAGGCAATCAGCCCCAGCATTTT. Its translation is CASSERAGNQPQHF.

The V call is TRBV5-1, the J call TRBJ1-1, with D unresolved. The V end lost 2 bases, the J end lost 6 bases, and 11 bases lay between the germline ends. Germline CDR1 is SGHRS and CDR2 is YFSETQ. The CDR3 length is 13 residues. CDR3 protein: CASSFQTRSEAFF. CDR3 sequence (DNA): TGCGCCAGCAGCTTTCAGACACGGTCTGAAGCTTTCTTT.

V gene TRBV2 combines with J gene TRBJ1-2, with TRBD1 matching over 12 bases. This CDR3 has 13 residues. With V trimmed by 6 bases and J by 11 bases, 7 bases remained unmatched. Germline-derived CDR1 and CDR2 are SNHLY and FYNNEI. CDR3 sequence reads: CASSAGTGGLYTF. As DNA, the CDR3 is TGTGCCAGCAGCGCCGGGACAGGGGGCTTATACACCTTC.

This clone has just a few counts. In the same sample, other DNA sequences code for this CDR3. This chain links TRBV18 with TRBJ1-2; possibly TRBD1 for D (6 bases). Deletions cut 1 base from V and 4 bases from J, with 7 bases between. The CDR3 has 13 residues. Germline assignment: CDR1 KGHSH and CDR2 LQKENI. CDR3 region: CASSPQGGYGYTF. The DNA of the CDR3 is TGTGCCAGCTCACCACAGGGGGGCTATGGCTACACCTTC.

The gene calls are TRBV9 and TRBJ1-2; D gene unclear. Germline CDR1 SGDLS, CDR2 YYNGEE. CDR3 length: 12 residues. V gave up 3 bases and J gave up 8 bases, with 11 bases separating them. CDR3 nucleotides: TGTGCCAGCAGCGCCGACTCCCACGGCTACACCTTC. Translation: CASSADSHGYTF.

This chain connects TRBV4-2 to TRBJ2-5; D gene ambiguous. The DNA end is a closer match to TRBJ2-7, so the J assignment may be wrong. Germline CDR1 is LGHNA and CDR2 is YNFKEQ. The CDR3 sequence is 16 residues long. CDR3 DNA: TGTGCCAGCAGCCAAGAGCGCGGTAGGAGCTCCTACGAGCAGTACTTC. Its translation: CASSQERGRSSYEQYF.

The V call is TRBV25-1, the J call TRBJ2-4; maybe TRBD1 (6 bases). Germline CDR1 MGHDK, CDR2 SYGVNS. Deletions cut 3 bases from V and 4 bases from J, with 13 bases between. The CDR3 is 15 residues long. Here the CDR3 DNA reads TGTGCCAGCAGTGACCTCCGGGACAAAAAAAACATTCAGTACTTC. This translates into CASSDLRDKKNIQYF. The full variable domain, its missing parts supplied by reference TRBV25-1 and TRBJ2-4, is EADIYQTPRYLVIGTGKKITLECSQTMGHDKMYWYQQDPGMELHLIHYSYGVNSTEKGDLSSESTVSRIRTEHFPLTLESARPSHTSQYLCASSDLRDKKNIQYFGAGTRLSVL.

The V gene is TRBV6-1, the J gene TRBJ2-3, with TRBD2 identical over 13 bases. In germline, CDR1 is MNHNS, CDR2 SASEGT. With 4 bases clipped from V and 5 bases from J, the junction kept 3 bases outside the gene matches. This CDR3 has 15 residues. CDR3 DNA sequence: TGTGCCAGCAGTGGACTAGCGGGAGGAATAGATACGCAGTATTTT. Translation: CASSGLAGGIDTQYF.